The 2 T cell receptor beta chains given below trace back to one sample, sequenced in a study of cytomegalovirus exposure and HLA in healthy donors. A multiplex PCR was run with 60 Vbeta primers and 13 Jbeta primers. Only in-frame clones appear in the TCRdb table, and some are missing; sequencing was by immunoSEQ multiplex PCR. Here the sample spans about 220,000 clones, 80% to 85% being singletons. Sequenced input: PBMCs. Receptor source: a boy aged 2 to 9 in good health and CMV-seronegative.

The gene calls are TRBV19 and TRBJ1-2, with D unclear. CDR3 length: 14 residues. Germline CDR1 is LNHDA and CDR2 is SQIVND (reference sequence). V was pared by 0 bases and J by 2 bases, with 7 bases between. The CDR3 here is CASSIDSGNYGYTF. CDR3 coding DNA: TGTGCCAGTAGTATAGACAGCGGAAACTATGGCTACACCTTC.

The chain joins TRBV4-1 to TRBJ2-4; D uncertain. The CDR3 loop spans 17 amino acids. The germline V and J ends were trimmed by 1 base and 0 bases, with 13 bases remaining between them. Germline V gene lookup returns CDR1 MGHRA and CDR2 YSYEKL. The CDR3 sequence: CASSQASLYLAKNIQYF. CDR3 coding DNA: TGCGCCAGCAGCCAAGCAAGCCTATATCTAGCCAAAAACATTCAGTACTTC.